A single sample gave rise to the 7 T cell receptor beta chains below, sequenced in a study of T cell responses to AZD1222 COVID-19 vaccine. The method was immunoSEQ multiplex PCR; TCRdb's version includes in-frame clones alone and lacks a portion of them. Of fewer than 130,000 clones in the sample, over 90% are singletons; the top ten hold approximately 2.9%. Sequenced material: peripheral blood, taken 28 days after the second AZD1222 dose. These receptors all stem from an adult who received the AZD1222 COVID-19 vaccine.

This chain connects TRBV6-6 to TRBJ2-7; D not resolved. The V gene's germline CDR1 is MNHNY and CDR2 SVGAGI (reference sequence). This CDR3 region has 16 residues. The germline V and J ends were trimmed by 6 bases and 4 bases, with 22 bases remaining between them. CDR3 sequence (DNA): TGTGCCAGCAGCCCACGTCAGGTTGGGATGGAGTACGAGCAGTACTTC. Encoded protein: CASSPRQVGMEYEQYF.

This chain uses TRBV7-2 with TRBJ1-3, with a tentative D call TRBD1 (5 bases). The V gene lost 4 bases and the J gene lost 4 bases, with 17 bases spanning the gap. The germline V gene encodes CDR1 SGHTA and CDR2 FQGNSA. The CDR3 totals 16 residues. CDR3 loop: CASSYHPGSSGNTIYF. CDR3 in DNA: TGTGCCAGCAGCTATCACCCAGGGAGTTCGGGAAACACCATATATTTT.

Of note for this clone: One end of the junction fails to match germline, which may point to a read error. The chain couples TRBV20-1 to TRBJ2-7; TRBD1 matches at 12 bases. Germline-derived CDR1 and CDR2 are DFQATT and SNEGSKA (reference sequence). The CDR3 covers 11 residues. The CDR3 DNA reads TGCAGGCAAAACCTAGGGACAGGGGGCTGCTTC. Protein sequence: CRQNLGTGGCF.

The J gene is TRBJ2-7, the V gene TRBV25-1; 7 bases map to TRBD1. V lost 6 bases, J lost 3 bases, and 5 bases stayed unmatched. CDR1 and CDR2 (germline): MGHDK, SYGVNS. The CDR3 sequence is 13 residues long. CDR3 in DNA: TGTGCCAGCAGAGGACAGGTCCTCTACGAGCAGTACTTC. The encoded protein is CASRGQVLYEQYF.

This sequence joins TRBV11-2 and TRBJ2-3; 8 bases align to TRBD2. The V gene end was trimmed by 5 bases and the J gene end by 6 bases; junction bases not matched to a gene: 4. Germline V gives CDR1 SGHAT, CDR2 FQNNGV. The CDR3 runs to 13 residues. The CDR3 DNA sequence: TGTGCCAGCAGCCAGACTAGCGAGGATACGCAGTATTTT. It specifies CASSQTSEDTQYF.

The chain has TRBV25-1 and TRBJ2-3; D is perhaps TRBD2 (5 bases). Trimming shortened V by 1 base and J by 3 bases, and 17 bases separated the two germline ends. Germline V lookup: CDR1 MGHDK, CDR2 SYGVNS. This CDR3 is built from 17 residues. In nucleotides, the CDR3 is TGTGCCAGCAGTGAATTTGGCCTAGCTGGAGTAACAGATACGCAGTATTTT. Translating gives CASSEFGLAGVTDTQYF.

The chain combines TRBV5-1 with TRBJ1-2; D is uncertain. This CDR3 region has 13 residues. V dropped 5 bases and J dropped 1 base, with 9 bases sitting between them. Germline values: CDR1 SGHRS, CDR2 YFSETQ. CDR3 sequence: CASSKDDNYGYTF. CDR3 coding DNA: TGCGCCAGCAGTAAAGACGATAACTATGGCTACACCTTC.